This TCR beta chain was profiled in a study of blood T cells in healthy people across ages. Regarding the study as a whole: It was held that diversity estimates obtained from one million T cells represented underestimates. Naive CD4+ cells and diversity were both higher in long-lived donors than in aged donors.

To note about this clonotype: Antigen: not known.

The length of the CDR3 is 14 residues. Germline loops: CDR1 DFQATT, CDR2 SNEGSKA (reference sequence). Trimming stripped 6 bases from V and 7 bases from J, with 18 bases between. Combining a sample-barcoded 5' primer with a J-beta primer mix, a second PCR ran for 7 to 11 cycles. The template-switch adaptor, which had 12 random nucleotides, put a tag on each cDNA molecule. Each CDR3 protein gets one entry after TCRdb re-called the 5' RACE reads with MiXCR. Of hundreds of thousands of distinct CDR3 sequences listed, around half are singletons. The chain joins TRBV20-1 to TRBJ1-4, with a weak D call TRBD1 (5 bases). The sequence derives from a man older than 75 in good health. Sequences were obtained from blood. In DNA, the CDR3 is TGCAGTGCCCCCCCAGGGTTTGAGGGTGAAAAACTGTTTTTT. Protein: CSAPPGFEGEKLFF.